This T cell receptor beta chain was documented in a study of CD8+ T cells in alopecia areata. Sequencing used cDNA as its template, made by extracting RNA and reverse transcribing it. The repertoire was sequenced with immunoSEQ multiplex PCR; TCRdb's copy has only in-frame clones and lacks some. The table records about 270,000 clones, roughly 60% of them present only once. Germline CDR1 and CDR2: MNHEY and SMNVEV (reference sequence). The CDR3 spans 15 residues. Trimming left V 8 bases short and J 10 bases short, with 26 bases between. Indicated treatment: oral pan-JAK inhibitor, 5-10 mg twice daily. Patients with alopecia areata provided lesional scalp punch biopsies as well as peripheral blood.

The specimen comprised CD4+ T cells sorted from blood, sampled at week 52, from a patient treated with tofacitinib. This receptor was obtained from a human donor with alopecia areata. This rearrangement joins TRBV27 to TRBJ1-1; possibly TRBD1 for D (6 bases). The CDR3 spells CASLGSWGRLGGAFF. CDR3 in DNA: TGTGCCAGCCTCGGATCTTGGGGGCGTCTGGGGGGAGCTTTCTTT.